These 23 T cell receptor beta chains were all obtained from the same sample, sequenced in a study of T-cell memory formation after mild COVID-19. TCRdb re-called the 5' RACE reads through MiXCR, storing one row per CDR3 protein. This table holds hundreds of thousands of distinct CDR3 sequences, roughly 21% found once. Sequenced: PBMCs or a T cell subset sorted from them (not recorded which). These receptor sequences come from an adult woman who had mild COVID-19 (a few samples of this study predate the infection). Cell type and time point are not known.

V gene TRBV4-1 combines with J gene TRBJ1-4; possible D gene TRBD1, 5 bases. CDR1 MGHRA and CDR2 YSYEKL come from the germline V gene. The CDR3 runs 16 residues. The V and J ends lost 5 bases and 0 bases respectively, with 13 bases between them. CDR3 nucleotide sequence: TGCGCCAGCAGCTCCCGGGACGACACAACTAATGAAAAACTGTTTTTT. Residues: CASSSRDDTTNEKLFF.

In this sample, this clonotype turned up once. The chain recombines TRBV6-2 or TRBV6-3 with TRBJ2-7; 10 bases fit TRBD2. Germline V gene sequence: CDR1 MNHEY, CDR2 SVGEGT. The length of the CDR3 is 14 residues. Trimming removed 5 bases from V and 0 bases from J; junction bases left unmatched: 1. The CDR3 loop reads CASSSGGVSYEQYF. The CDR3, as DNA: TGTGCCAGCAGTAGCGGGGGGGTCTCCTACGAGCAGTACTTC.

The chain employs TRBV24-1 and TRBJ2-1; TRBD2 aligns across 10 bases. Looked up from germline, CDR1 is KGHDR and CDR2 is SFDVKD. V shed 1 base, J shed 4 bases, and the junction held 3 bases outside the gene matches. The CDR3 has 16 residues. The CDR3 reads CATSDLRAGGYNEQFF. The CDR3 nucleotides are TGTGCCACCAGTGATTTACGAGCGGGGGGGTACAATGAGCAGTTCTTC.

In this sample, this clonotype turned up a few times. The chain combines TRBV10-3 with TRBJ1-1; D call uncertain. V lost 6 bases and J lost 4, with 21 bases in between. CDR3 length equals 16 residues. From germline, CDR1 is ENHRY and CDR2 SYGVKD. CDR3 amino acids: CAISPAGLRLSTEAFF. CDR3 bases: TGTGCCATCAGCCCGGCGGGATTGCGCCTGAGCACTGAAGCTTTCTTT.

The gene calls are TRBV6-1 and TRBJ1-5; the D is unclear. V lost 2 bases to trimming and J lost 3 bases, with 17 bases between them. CDR1 is MNHNS and CDR2 is SASEGT in the germline V gene. The CDR3 spans 17 residues. CDR3 loop: CASSETLEWDFNQPQHF. The DNA of the CDR3 is TGTGCCAGCAGTGAAACCCTTGAGTGGGATTTCAATCAGCCCCAGCATTTT.

CDR3 region: CAGGSSGQETQYF. In DNA form, the CDR3 reads TGTGCCGGGGGCTCTAGCGGACAAGAGACCCAGTACTTC. This rearrangement joins TRBV7-9 to TRBJ2-5, with a tentative D call TRBD2 (7 bases). The length of the CDR3 is 13 residues. V dropped 11 bases and J dropped 2 bases, with 15 bases sitting between them. Germline V gives CDR1 SEHNR, CDR2 FQNEAQ (reference sequence).

The chain is built from TRBV11-2 and TRBJ2-7, with a weak D call TRBD2 (5 bases). The CDR3 sequence is 16 residues long. The ends were cut back, 4 bases at V and 2 bases at J, with 18 bases in the middle. The germline V gene has CDR1 SGHAT and CDR2 FQNNGV. Written as DNA, the CDR3 is TGTGCCAGCAGCTCCCGGATTAAAGGGAGCCCCTACGAGCAGTACTTC. It specifies CASSSRIKGSPYEQYF.

Here the CDR3 DNA reads TGTGCCTGGAATGGGGCGAACCGTGAAAAACTGTTTTTT. Protein sequence: CAWNGANREKLFF. This chain connects TRBV30 to TRBJ1-4; tentative D call: TRBD1 (5 bases). Trimming took 4 bases from V and 7 from J, leaving 13 bases between them. This CDR3 is 13 amino acids long. Germline V gene data show CDR1 as GTSNPN and CDR2 as SVGIG (reference sequence).

This clonotype appeared a few times. The chain recombines TRBV12-3 or TRBV12-4 with TRBJ1-1; TRBD1 aligns across 10 bases. V was clipped by 9 bases and J by 4 bases; unmatched bases: 11. CDR3 length: 15 residues. CDR3 bases: TGTGCCAGTCTTACCCGGGACAGGGGATCCACTGAAGCTTTCTTT. This sequence encodes CASLTRDRGSTEAFF.

The chain uses TRBV4-1 and TRBJ1-1, with D possibly matching TRBD1 (5 bases). There are 14 residues in the CDR3. Trimming took off 3 bases at V and 1 base at J, with 9 bases between the two ends. CDR1 and CDR2 (germline): MGHRA, YSYEKL. CDR3 DNA sequence: TGCGCCAGCAGCCATCACGGACAGAACACTGAAGCTTTCTTT. Protein: CASSHHGQNTEAFF.

The rearrangement joins TRBV2 to TRBJ2-7; 12 positions agree with TRBD1. V trimming: 8 bases; J trimming: 2 bases; junction bases outside the gene matches: 1. The CDR3 extends over 13 amino acids. Germline CDR1 SNHLY, CDR2 FYNNEI. In DNA form, the CDR3 reads TGTGCCAGCGGGACAGGGGGCCCCTACGAGCAGTACTTC. This gives the protein CASGTGGPYEQYF.

V usage is TRBV5-5 and J usage is TRBJ2-6; possibly TRBD1 for D (6 bases). Germline loops: CDR1 SGHKS, CDR2 YYEKEE (reference sequence). V was pared by 0 bases and J by 0 bases, with 10 bases between. CDR3 length equals 17 residues. The CDR3 here is CASSLVMDSSGANVLTF. In nucleotides, the CDR3 is TGTGCCAGCAGCTTGGTAATGGACAGCTCTGGGGCCAACGTCCTGACTTTC.

This clonotype has just one count. The chain carries TRBV7-2 and TRBJ2-2; D ambiguous. The CDR3 loop spans 14 amino acids. V shed 9 bases and J shed 1 base, with 12 bases lying between them. Germline V gives CDR1 SGHTA, CDR2 FQGNSA. The CDR3 region has the DNA TGTGCCAGTATGGACCTGGGGAACACCGGGGAGCTGTTTTTT. Encoded protein: CASMDLGNTGELFF.

This sequence joins TRBV29-1 and TRBJ1-2; D gene ambiguous. Germline V gene sequence: CDR1 SQVTM, CDR2 ANQGSEA. V was cut by 3 bases and J by 7 bases, with 12 bases left in between. The CDR3 consists of 12 residues. The CDR3 is CSVDYGVGGYTF. CDR3 nucleotides: TGCAGCGTTGACTACGGGGTCGGTGGCTACACCTTC.

This clonotype was seen a handful of times. This chain links TRBV29-1 with TRBJ2-7; D gene unclear. V lost 5 bases and J 3 bases, leaving 11 bases between the germline ends. Germline-derived CDR1 and CDR2 are SQVTM and ANQGSEA. The CDR3 consists of 12 residues. DNA for the CDR3: TGCAGCGTTTCCGAGACGAACTACGAGCAGTACTTC. Its translation: CSVSETNYEQYF.

There are a few counts of this clonotype. The CDR3 nucleotides are TGTGCCAGCAGCTTAACCCTTAATAGCGGTCGTTCCTACGAGCAGTACTTC. Protein: CASSLTLNSGRSYEQYF. This chain links TRBV7-9 with TRBJ2-7, with a possible D match to TRBD2 (6 bases). CDR3 length: 17 amino acids. Trimming took off 2 bases at V and 1 base at J, with 18 bases between the two ends. Germline V CDR1 and CDR2: SEHNR, FQNEAQ (reference sequence).

This clonotype was observed a handful of times. The chain combines TRBV4-2 with TRBJ2-7; maybe TRBD1 (6 bases). V was trimmed by 1 base and J by 6 bases, leaving 16 bases between them. The CDR3 is 15 residues long. Germline values: CDR1 LGHNA, CDR2 YNFKEQ. The CDR3 protein is CASSQGDITIGEQYF. CDR3 in DNA: TGTGCCAGCAGCCAAGGGGACATTACCATAGGCGAGCAGTACTTC.

The chain joins TRBV6-2 or TRBV6-3 to TRBJ2-5, with D perhaps TRBD2 (5 bases). The germline CDR1 and CDR2 sequences are MNHEY and SVGEGT. The V gene lost 5 bases and the J gene lost 5 bases, with 21 bases spanning the gap. The CDR3 has 16 residues. The CDR3 coding sequence is TGTGCCAGCAGTCCCCAGGCGAGGGATCGCAAGGAGACCCAGTACTTC. Its translation is CASSPQARDRKETQYF.

This clonotype was counted only a few times. The chain carries TRBV20-1 and TRBJ2-7; 10 nucleotides match TRBD2. CDR3 length equals 14 residues. Germline V gene sequence: CDR1 DFQATT, CDR2 SNEGSKA (reference sequence). V trimming: 2 bases; J trimming: 7 bases; junction bases outside the gene matches: 8. The CDR3 DNA reads as TGCAGTGCTAGAACGGGACTAGCGACTATAGAGCAGTACTTC. Residues: CSARTGLATIEQYF.

This clonotype has a handful of counts. The gene calls are TRBV7-2 and TRBJ2-5, with a possible D match to TRBD1 (5 bases). This CDR3 contains 13 residues. In germline, CDR1 is SGHTA, CDR2 FQGNSA. Trimming stripped 6 bases from V and 1 base from J, with 9 bases between. The CDR3 reads CASRGHRQETQYF. The CDR3 region has the DNA TGTGCCAGCAGAGGACACCGCCAAGAGACCCAGTACTTC.

This clonotype was seen a handful of times. The chain is built from TRBV20-1 and TRBJ1-2; the D is unclear. CDR3 size: 11 residues. V was shortened by 0 bases and J by 4 bases, with 3 bases between the two germline ends. Germline V gives CDR1 DFQATT, CDR2 SNEGSKA (reference sequence). As DNA, the CDR3 is TGCAGTGCTAGAGACGGCTATGGCTACACCTTC. Its translation: CSARDGYGYTF.

Ten or more counts support this clonotype. The chain links TRBV10-3 to TRBJ2-5, with unresolved D. Germline lookup yields CDR1 ENHRY and CDR2 SYGVKD. Between the trimmed V and J ends, which lost 0 bases and 4 bases, there was a span of 18 bases. This CDR3 has 17 amino acids. CDR3 sequence (DNA): TGTGCCATCAGTGAGTCAACTAACACGAGACTTGGAGAGACCCAGTACTTC. This gives the protein CAISESTNTRLGETQYF.

This clonotype was observed a few times. The J gene is TRBJ2-7, the V gene TRBV4-1; possible D gene TRBD2, 5 bases. The V gene lost 0 bases and the J gene lost 4 bases, with 13 bases spanning the gap. Germline CDR1 is MGHRA and CDR2 is YSYEKL. This CDR3 is 15 amino acids long. The CDR3 protein is CASSQDRTAFYEQYF. The CDR3 DNA reads TGCGCCAGCAGCCAAGATAGGACTGCATTTTACGAGCAGTACTTC.